The subject of this entry is one T cell receptor (beta chain). Its target is not known. This entry is derived from a study of OX40 agonist ivuxolimab in advanced cancers. Study-level results: CD8+ T cells showed, on average, more clonal expansion than CD4+ cells. Blood T cells, both CD4+ and CD8+, expanded clonally by week 6 at 0.1 to 3.0 mg/kg. Nonresponders, in some cases, also had low normalized T-cell clonal expansion.

A history of autoimmune disease or systemic immunosuppression excluded patients. Sequencing was performed with immunoSEQ multiplex PCR; in TCRdb, only in-frame clones are kept and a portion is missing. The sample has about 77,000 clones, roughly 85% seen once. The source is an adult with an advanced solid tumor such as melanoma, head and neck, liver or kidney cancer. Here the sequenced sample was CD4+ or CD8+ T cells sorted from blood, taken in a trial of the OX40 agonist ivuxolimab.

CDR3 protein: CASSEAQALNYGYTF. Here the CDR3 DNA reads TGTGCCAGCAGTGAAGCCCAGGCTCTCAACTATGGCTACACCTTC. The rearrangement joins TRBV2 to TRBJ1-2; D remains unclear. The germline gives CDR1 SNHLY, CDR2 FYNNEI. V gave up 0 bases and J gave up 2 bases, with 10 bases separating them. The CDR3 runs to 15 residues.